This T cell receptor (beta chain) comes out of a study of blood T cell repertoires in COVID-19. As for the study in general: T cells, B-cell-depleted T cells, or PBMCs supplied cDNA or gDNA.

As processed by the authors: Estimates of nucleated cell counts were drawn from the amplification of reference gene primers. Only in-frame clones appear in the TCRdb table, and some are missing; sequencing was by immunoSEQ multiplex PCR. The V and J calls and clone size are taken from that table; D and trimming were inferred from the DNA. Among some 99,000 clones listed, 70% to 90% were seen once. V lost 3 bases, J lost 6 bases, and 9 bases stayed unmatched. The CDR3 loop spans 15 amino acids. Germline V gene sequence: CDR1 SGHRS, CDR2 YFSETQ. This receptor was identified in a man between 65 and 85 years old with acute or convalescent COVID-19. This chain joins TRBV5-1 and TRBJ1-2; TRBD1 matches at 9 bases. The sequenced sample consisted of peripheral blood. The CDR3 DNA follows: TGCGCCAGCAGCTCCGGGACAGGGAACTTGAATGGCTACACCTTC. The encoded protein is CASSSGTGNLNGYTF.